The 16 T cell receptor beta chains presented below share a single source sample, sequenced in a study of CD8 T cells in ankylosing spondylitis. MiXCR, run by TCRdb on the 5' RACE reads, gives a single entry per CDR3 protein. The table records approximately 100,000 distinct CDR3 sequences, roughly 8.3% of them present only once. The sequencing sample was made of blood, either unsorted or a sorted T cell fraction (not recorded which). The receptor set was obtained from a male donor with ankylosing spondylitis or in good health (not recorded which).

This clonotype was detected many times. The J gene is TRBJ1-1, the V gene TRBV5-1; tentatively, D is TRBD1 (6 bases). The CDR3 extends over 14 amino acids. V dropped 2 bases and J dropped 3 bases, with 11 bases sitting between them. In germline, CDR1 is SGHRS, CDR2 YFSETQ. This CDR3 reads CASSFTGSHTEAFF. The CDR3 coding sequence is TGCGCCAGCAGCTTTACAGGGAGCCACACTGAAGCTTTCTTT.

This clonotype was picked up many times. J is TRBJ1-5 and V is TRBV5-1; D is possibly TRBD1 (5 bases). This CDR3 is 13 amino acids long. The germline gives CDR1 SGHRS, CDR2 YFSETQ. Trimming stripped 2 bases from V and 3 bases from J, with 6 bases between. CDR3 loop: CASSLGANQPQHF. DNA for the CDR3: TGCGCCAGCAGCTTAGGGGCCAATCAGCCCCAGCATTTT.

This clonotype showed up many times. The genes are TRBV20-1 and TRBJ1-1; no firm D call. Per germline, CDR1 DFQATT and CDR2 SNEGSKA (reference sequence). This CDR3 region has 13 residues. V lost 6 bases to trimming and J lost 0 bases, with 11 bases between them. This CDR3 reads CSAATAVNTEAFF. The CDR3 nucleotides are TGCAGTGCGGCTACGGCCGTGAACACTGAAGCTTTCTTT.

The CDR3 nucleotides are TGCAGCGTTGAAGGGGTTGTAGGAGATACGCAGTATTTT. Its protein is CSVEGVVGDTQYF. The chain is built from TRBV29-1 and TRBJ2-3; D gene uncertain. The V end lost 1 base, the J end lost 5 bases, and 10 bases lay between the germline ends. The CDR3 spans 13 residues. CDR1 and CDR2 from the germline V gene are SQVTM and ANQGSEA.

Ten or more counts support this clonotype. This chain joins TRBV27 and TRBJ1-4; D is possibly TRBD1 (6 bases). V lost 5 bases and J lost 7, with 17 bases in between. The CDR3 consists of 15 residues. Germline V gene lookup returns CDR1 MNHEY and CDR2 SMNVEV (reference sequence). CDR3 amino acids: CASSNGRGGGEKLFF. The CDR3 nucleotides are TGTGCCAGCAGTAACGGGCGTGGAGGGGGTGAAAAACTGTTTTTT.

This clonotype was seen only a few times. This chain links TRBV11-3 with TRBJ2-2; no clear D. This CDR3 is 14 amino acids long. Germline V gene lookup returns CDR1 SGHNT and CDR2 YENEEA. Trimming pared 5 bases from V and 1 base from J, leaving 8 bases between. CDR3 coding DNA: TGTGCCAGCAGCCGGTACAGGAACACCGGGGAGCTGTTTTTT. Amino acids: CASSRYRNTGELFF.

This clonotype was seen at least ten times. The rearrangement joins TRBV29-1 to TRBJ2-3; D gene unclear. The CDR3 is 15 residues long. V was clipped by 4 bases and J by 5 bases, with 19 bases between them. Germline CDR1 SQVTM, CDR2 ANQGSEA. The CDR3 bases are TGCAGCGTTGGCATAGGGAAGTTTAAGGGAGATACGCAGTATTTT. Translating gives CSVGIGKFKGDTQYF.

This clonotype came up many times. The CDR3 reads CSARDPTVSYEQYF. CDR3 DNA sequence: TGCAGTGCTAGAGATCCGACAGTCTCCTACGAGCAGTACTTC. The rearrangement joins TRBV20-1 to TRBJ2-7; D might be TRBD1 (5 bases). CDR3 length: 14 amino acids. V dropped 0 bases and J dropped 0 bases, with 9 bases sitting between them. Per germline, CDR1 DFQATT and CDR2 SNEGSKA (reference sequence).

The chain employs TRBV6-5 and TRBJ1-5; D might be TRBD1 (6 bases). V was cut by 6 bases and J by 2 bases, with 14 bases left in between. Per germline, CDR1 MNHEY and CDR2 SVGAGI. This CDR3 spans 15 amino acids. CDR3 amino acids: CASSLGGKGNQPQHF. As DNA, the CDR3 is TGTGCCAGCAGCCTAGGGGGGAAAGGCAATCAGCCCCAGCATTTT.

This clonotype has ten or more counts. This rearrangement joins TRBV19 to TRBJ2-1; D gene uncertain. The CDR3 extends over 15 amino acids. Germline CDR1 reads LNHDA; CDR2 reads SQIVND (reference sequence). V was cut by 5 bases and J by 3 bases, with 14 bases left in between. This CDR3 is CASSPQASYYNEQFF. In DNA, the CDR3 is TGTGCCAGTAGTCCCCAAGCCTCCTACTACAATGAGCAGTTCTTC.

Ten or more counts support this clonotype. The chain has TRBV4-3 and TRBJ1-5, with a tentative D call TRBD1 (5 bases). V was trimmed by 1 base and J by 1 base, leaving 11 bases between them. The CDR3 is 16 residues long. Germline CDR1 reads LGHNA; CDR2 reads YSLEER. The DNA of the CDR3 is TGCGCCAGCAGCCAAGGACCAGGGAGGAGCAATCAGCCCCAGCATTTT. Protein: CASSQGPGRSNQPQHF.

This clonotype was seen only a few times. The chain combines TRBV7-9 with TRBJ1-1; 7 bases line up with TRBD1. V lost 5 bases, J lost 5 bases, and 11 bases stayed unmatched. Germline lookup yields CDR1 SEHNR and CDR2 FQNEAQ (reference sequence). CDR3 size: 15 residues. As DNA, the CDR3 is TGTGCCAGCAGCCGATTCTACAGGGGAAGGACTGAAGCTTTCTTT. The encoded protein is CASSRFYRGRTEAFF.

This clonotype has ten or more counts. The J gene is TRBJ2-3, the V gene TRBV29-1; 7 positions agree with TRBD1. The length of the CDR3 is 17 residues. CDR1 SQVTM and CDR2 ANQGSEA come from the germline V gene. The V gene end was trimmed by 6 bases and the J gene end by 1 base; junction bases not matched to a gene: 16. For the CDR3, the DNA is TGCAGCGTGAGGGGGACAGCCGGCGACGGAGGCACAGATACGCAGTATTTT. Translating gives CSVRGTAGDGGTDTQYF.

This clonotype was observed at least ten times. This chain links TRBV4-1 with TRBJ2-5, with D perhaps matching TRBD1 or TRBD2 (5 bases each). The CDR3 is 14 amino acids. V was shortened by 2 bases and J by 7 bases, with 14 bases between the two germline ends. Germline V CDR1 and CDR2: MGHRA, YSYEKL. The CDR3 coding sequence is TGCGCCAGCAGCCAAAGATGGGGGATCGGGACCCAGTACTTC. This encodes CASSQRWGIGTQYF.

Many counts were recorded for this clonotype. V is TRBV20-1 and J is TRBJ2-3; D remains ambiguous. The germline V gene encodes CDR1 DFQATT and CDR2 SNEGSKA (reference sequence). This CDR3 comprises 13 residues. Trimming cost V 1 base and J 3 bases, with 8 bases left between them. CDR3 residues: CSARVPGTDTQYF. As DNA, the CDR3 is TGCAGTGCTAGAGTTCCTGGTACAGATACGCAGTATTTT.

As for this clonotype: One end of the junction is discordant with germline, which a read error may explain. V and J are TRBV4-2 and TRBJ2-3; 11 nucleotides match TRBD2. CDR1 is LGHNA, CDR2 YNFKEQ, per germline. This CDR3 contains 16 residues. Here the CDR3 reads CTSSQDGTSGTDTQYF. DNA for the CDR3: TGTACCAGCAGCCAAGACGGGACTAGCGGTACAGATACGCAGTATTTT.